This T cell receptor beta chain emerged from a study of OX40 agonist ivuxolimab in advanced cancers. Repertoires were generated with immunoSEQ multiplex PCR, while TCRdb's copy carries only in-frame clones and drops some. The data hold some 69,000 clones, with roughly 92% observed a single time. The CDR3 sequence is 15 residues long. Germline-derived CDR1 and CDR2 are SGDLS and YYNGEE. V lost 0 bases, J lost 2 bases, and 1 base stayed unmatched. The source is an adult with an advanced solid tumor such as melanoma, head and neck, liver or kidney cancer. The chain carries TRBV9 and TRBJ2-3, with 9 bases lining up with TRBD2. Sequencing used CD4+ or CD8+ T cells sorted from blood, obtained in a trial of the OX40 agonist ivuxolimab. In DNA, the CDR3 is TGTGCCAGCAGCGTAGAGCGGGGGGTCACAGATACGCAGTATTTT. Protein product: CASSVERGVTDTQYF.